These 4 T cell receptor beta chains originate from one sample sequenced in a study of cytomegalovirus exposure and HLA in healthy donors. 13 Jbeta primers and 60 Vbeta primers were used for the PCR. Data came from immunoSEQ multiplex PCR; TCRdb stores just in-frame clones and leaves some out. The sample includes 90,000 to 110,000 clones, roughly 15% of them seen just once. The sequencing input was PBMCs. These TCRs come from a female donor in good health and CMV-seronegative.

This chain links TRBV9 with TRBJ2-7; D is uncertain. The CDR3 totals 14 residues. Trimming cost V 4 bases and J 2 bases, with 13 bases left between them. CDR1 is SGDLS, CDR2 YYNGEE, per germline. The CDR3, as DNA: TGTGCCAGCAGCTCTATCCACAGTCCCTACGAGCAGTACTTC. Its protein is CASSSIHSPYEQYF.

Details on this clone: The junction departs from germline at one end; a sequencing error may be responsible. The J gene is TRBJ2-1, the V gene TRBV7-8; 7 nucleotides line up with TRBD1. The CDR3 has 13 residues. Germline V gene sequence: CDR1 SGHVS, CDR2 FQNEAQ. Here the CDR3 DNA reads TGTGTCAGCAGCTTAGGGACAGTGAATGAGCAGTTCTTC. Residues: CVSSLGTVNEQFF. The full variable domain, rest sourced from reference TRBV7-8 and TRBJ2-1, is GAGVSQSPRYKVAKRGQDVALRCDPISGHVSLFWYQQALGQGPEFLTYFQNEAQLDKSGLPSDRFFAERPEGSVSTLKIQRTQQEDSAVYLCVSSLGTVNEQFFGPGTRLTVL.

This clone came up a few times. V gene TRBV27 combines with J gene TRBJ2-1, with TRBD2 matching over 10 bases. Germline CDR1 and CDR2: MNHEY and SMNVEV (reference sequence). The CDR3 extends over 16 amino acids. Trimming took 2 bases from V and 4 from J; bases not matched to a gene: 5. The CDR3 coding sequence is TGTGCCAGCAGTTTACTAGCGGGAGCGGGATACAATGAGCAGTTCTTC. This codes for CASSLLAGAGYNEQFF.

The chain links TRBV2 to TRBJ2-4; D is possibly TRBD1 (6 bases). CDR1 and CDR2 (germline): SNHLY, FYNNEI. Trimming stripped 2 bases from V and 0 bases from J, with 11 bases between. The CDR3 is 16 residues long. In DNA form, the CDR3 reads TGTGCCAGCAGTGAATTTGGCAGGGGAGCCAAAAACATTCAGTACTTC. This translates into CASSEFGRGAKNIQYF.